A selection of T cell receptor beta chains follows, all from one sample in a study of blood T cell repertoires in COVID-19. This table comes from immunoSEQ multiplex PCR, and its TCRdb copy is limited to in-frame clones, with some not included. The sample has 150,000 to 180,000 clones; about 80% are singletons. Sequences were obtained from peripheral blood. The receptors shown here come from a woman aged 60-75 years with COVID-19, enrolled during active disease. The CDR3 runs from the conserved cysteine through the conserved F or W. Fields, in order: D gene, J gene, clone size, V gene, CDR3 protein, CDR3 DNA. The D gene is left open where the match is weak. Some rows have no size entry. The others give once, few or many, or a class for an expanded clone.

d_call: TRBD2; j_call: TRBJ2-2; clone_size: few; v_call: TRBV10-2; cdr3_aa: CASRLTSGSTGELFF; cdr3_nt: TGCGCCAGCAGATTAACTAGCGGGTCCACCGGGGAGCTGTTTTTT
d_call: TRBD1; j_call: TRBJ2-1; clone_size: -; v_call: TRBV30; cdr3_aa: CAWSNRQGARNEQFF; cdr3_nt: TGTGCCTGGAGTAACCGACAGGGGGCGCGCAATGAGCAGTTCTTC
d_call: -; j_call: TRBJ1-2; clone_size: -; v_call: TRBV28; cdr3_aa: CASRDPTNRGYTF; cdr3_nt: TGTGCCAGCAGAGACCCGACAAATCGGGGCTACACCTTC
d_call: TRBD1; j_call: TRBJ2-3; clone_size: -; v_call: TRBV12-5; cdr3_aa: CASGASTTGGWDTDTQYF; cdr3_nt: TGTGCTAGTGGTGCCTCAACCACAGGGGGATGGGACACAGATACGCAGTATTTT
d_call: TRBD2; j_call: TRBJ2-2; clone_size: -; v_call: TRBV12-5; cdr3_aa: CASGLPLAGGLGELFF; cdr3_nt: TGTGCTAGTGGTTTGCCACTAGCGGGGGGGCTCGGGGAGCTGTTTTTT
d_call: TRBD2; j_call: TRBJ2-1; clone_size: -; v_call: TRBV13; cdr3_aa: CASSLGSGGRNEQFF; cdr3_nt: TGTGCCAGCAGCTTAGGTAGCGGGGGACGCAATGAGCAGTTCTTC
d_call: -; j_call: TRBJ1-5; clone_size: -; v_call: TRBV4-2; cdr3_aa: CASSQEFLQGVYNQPQHF; cdr3_nt: TGTGCCAGCAGCCAAGAGTTTTTACAGGGTGTCTACAATCAGCCCCAGCATTTT
d_call: -; j_call: TRBJ1-4; clone_size: -; v_call: TRBV6-5; cdr3_aa: CASSTGLGNEKLFF; cdr3_nt: TGTGCCAGCAGCACAGGGCTGGGTAATGAAAAACTGTTTTTT
d_call: TRBD1; j_call: TRBJ1-6; clone_size: few; v_call: TRBV6-5; cdr3_aa: CASRGTGKGNSPLHF; cdr3_nt: TGTGCCAGCAGAGGGACAGGGAAGGGTAATTCACCCCTCCACTTT
d_call: TRBD1; j_call: TRBJ1-1; clone_size: -; v_call: TRBV5-6; cdr3_aa: CASSGNRGNTEAFF; cdr3_nt: TGTGCCAGCAGCGGGAACAGGGGGAACACTGAAGCTTTCTTT
d_call: TRBD1; j_call: TRBJ2-5; clone_size: -; v_call: TRBV6-6; cdr3_aa: CASSSGTGGQETQYF; cdr3_nt: TGTGCCAGCAGCAGCGGGACAGGGGGTCAAGAGACCCAGTACTTC
d_call: -; j_call: TRBJ1-2; clone_size: once; v_call: TRBV10-3; cdr3_aa: CAISGSDRQALNYGYTF; cdr3_nt: TGTGCCATCAGTGGTTCCGATAGACAGGCACTTAACTATGGCTACACCTTC
d_call: -; j_call: TRBJ1-2; clone_size: -; v_call: TRBV5-1; cdr3_aa: CASSLAEEVYGYTF; cdr3_nt: TGCGCCAGCAGCTTGGCCGAGGAAGTCTATGGCTACACCTTC
d_call: TRBD2; j_call: TRBJ2-3; clone_size: -; v_call: TRBV29-1; cdr3_aa: CSTGLADLTDTQYF; cdr3_nt: TGCAGCACGGGACTAGCGGACCTCACAGATACGCAGTATTTT
d_call: TRBD2; j_call: TRBJ2-5; clone_size: -; v_call: TRBV27; cdr3_aa: CASSSGLAGGQETQYF; cdr3_nt: TGTGCCAGCAGTTCCGGACTAGCGGGGGGGCAAGAGACCCAGTACTTC
d_call: -; j_call: TRBJ1-1; clone_size: -; v_call: TRBV19; cdr3_aa: CASRYEGDTEAFF; cdr3_nt: TGTGCCAGTAGATATGAGGGGGACACTGAAGCTTTCTTT
d_call: TRBD1; j_call: TRBJ1-5; clone_size: -; v_call: TRBV5-5; cdr3_aa: CASSYRTGGSQPQHF; cdr3_nt: TGTGCCAGCAGCTACCGGACAGGGGGCAGTCAGCCCCAGCATTTT
d_call: -; j_call: TRBJ1-4; clone_size: few; v_call: TRBV5-1; cdr3_aa: CASSSGRADEKLFF; cdr3_nt: TGCGCCAGCAGCTCTGGGCGAGCGGATGAAAAACTGTTTTTT
d_call: TRBD1; j_call: TRBJ1-2; clone_size: once; v_call: TRBV7-2; cdr3_aa: CASSIPGGAGYTF; cdr3_nt: TGTGCCAGCAGCATACCAGGGGGCGCTGGCTACACCTTC
d_call: -; j_call: TRBJ1-1; clone_size: -; v_call: TRBV5-1; cdr3_aa: CASSKTGPSNTEAFF; cdr3_nt: TGCGCCAGCAGTAAGACAGGCCCTTCGAACACTGAAGCTTTCTTT
d_call: TRBD1; j_call: TRBJ2-5; clone_size: -; v_call: TRBV18; cdr3_aa: CASSSGTGIETQYF; cdr3_nt: TGTGCCAGCTCATCCGGGACAGGGATAGAGACCCAGTACTTC
d_call: TRBD1; j_call: TRBJ1-1; clone_size: -; v_call: TRBV3-1/TRBV3-2; cdr3_aa: CASSQVGFRDRNTEAFF; cdr3_nt: TGTGCCAGCAGCCAAGTTGGTTTCCGGGACAGGAACACTGAAGCTTTCTTT
d_call: TRBD2; j_call: TRBJ2-7; clone_size: -; v_call: TRBV3-1/TRBV3-2; cdr3_aa: CASSRRSGTSGTSWFF; cdr3_nt: TGTGCCAGCAGCCGTAGGTCCGGGACTAGCGGGACAAGCTGGTTCTTC
d_call: TRBD2; j_call: TRBJ2-1; clone_size: -; v_call: TRBV3-1/TRBV3-2; cdr3_aa: CASSPRPSGLHNEQFF; cdr3_nt: TGTGCCAGCAGCCCTCGCCCTAGCGGGCTTCACAATGAGCAGTTCTTC
d_call: TRBD1; j_call: TRBJ1-4; clone_size: few; v_call: TRBV6-6; cdr3_aa: CASSSGTGREKLFF; cdr3_nt: TGTGCCAGCAGTTCCGGGACAGGGAGGGAAAAACTGTTTTTT
d_call: -; j_call: TRBJ2-3; clone_size: -; v_call: TRBV9; cdr3_aa: CASSSQNTDTQYF; cdr3_nt: TGTGCCAGCAGCTCCCAGAACACAGATACGCAGTATTTT
d_call: TRBD1; j_call: TRBJ2-7; clone_size: many; v_call: TRBV6-5; cdr3_aa: CASTRDRGEQYF; cdr3_nt: TGTGCCAGCACCCGGGACAGGGGCGAGCAGTACTTC
d_call: TRBD2; j_call: TRBJ2-7; clone_size: -; v_call: TRBV5-4; cdr3_aa: CASSLGAGARSYEQYF; cdr3_nt: TGTGCCAGCAGCTTGGGAGCGGGAGCCAGGTCCTACGAGCAGTACTTC
d_call: -; j_call: TRBJ1-2; clone_size: -; v_call: TRBV7-6; cdr3_aa: CASSLQTDRSGYTF; cdr3_nt: TGTGCCAGCAGCTTACAGACAGACAGATCTGGCTACACCTTC
d_call: -; j_call: TRBJ1-1; clone_size: -; v_call: TRBV18; cdr3_aa: CASSPQGNTEAFF; cdr3_nt: TGTGCCAGCTCACCTCAGGGGAACACTGAAGCTTTCTTT
d_call: -; j_call: TRBJ1-2; clone_size: -; v_call: TRBV24-1; cdr3_aa: CATSANTQVNYGYTF; cdr3_nt: TGTGCCACCAGTGCTAATACACAGGTTAACTATGGCTACACCTTC
d_call: -; j_call: TRBJ1-1; clone_size: -; v_call: TRBV6-5; cdr3_aa: CASSYLGARTEAFF; cdr3_nt: TGTGCCAGCAGTTATCTGGGGGCGAGGACTGAAGCTTTCTTT
d_call: -; j_call: TRBJ1-2; clone_size: -; v_call: TRBV2; cdr3_aa: CASSEGRGGPYGYTF; cdr3_nt: TGTGCCAGCAGTGAAGGGAGGGGGGGCCCCTATGGCTACACCTTC
d_call: TRBD1; j_call: TRBJ1-2; clone_size: -; v_call: TRBV3-1/TRBV3-2; cdr3_aa: CASSQDPGGPYGYTF; cdr3_nt: TGTGCCAGCAGCCAAGACCCAGGGGGGCCCTATGGCTACACCTTC
d_call: TRBD2; j_call: TRBJ2-5; clone_size: -; v_call: TRBV5-1; cdr3_aa: CASSGLASETQYF; cdr3_nt: TGCGCCAGCAGCGGACTAGCGTCGGAGACCCAGTACTTC
d_call: TRBD1; j_call: TRBJ2-5; clone_size: -; v_call: TRBV12-5; cdr3_aa: CASGDRVIETQYF; cdr3_nt: TGTGCTAGTGGGGACAGGGTCATAGAGACCCAGTACTTC
d_call: TRBD1; j_call: TRBJ2-7; clone_size: -; v_call: TRBV5-1; cdr3_aa: CASSPTGVTYEQYF; cdr3_nt: TGCGCCAGCAGCCCAACAGGGGTGACCTACGAGCAGTACTTC
d_call: TRBD1; j_call: TRBJ1-3; clone_size: -; v_call: TRBV5-1; cdr3_aa: CASSPGTGSGNTIYF; cdr3_nt: TGCGCCAGCAGCCCCGGGACAGGCTCTGGAAACACCATATATTTT
d_call: -; j_call: TRBJ1-1; clone_size: -; v_call: TRBV3-1/TRBV3-2; cdr3_aa: CASSQTRGGRTEAFF; cdr3_nt: TGTGCCAGCAGCCAAACCAGGGGAGGGAGGACTGAAGCTTTCTTT
d_call: TRBD2; j_call: TRBJ2-1; clone_size: -; v_call: TRBV7-8; cdr3_aa: CASSLAEGSYNEQFF; cdr3_nt: TGTGCCAGCAGCCTAGCGGAGGGGTCCTACAATGAGCAGTTCTTC